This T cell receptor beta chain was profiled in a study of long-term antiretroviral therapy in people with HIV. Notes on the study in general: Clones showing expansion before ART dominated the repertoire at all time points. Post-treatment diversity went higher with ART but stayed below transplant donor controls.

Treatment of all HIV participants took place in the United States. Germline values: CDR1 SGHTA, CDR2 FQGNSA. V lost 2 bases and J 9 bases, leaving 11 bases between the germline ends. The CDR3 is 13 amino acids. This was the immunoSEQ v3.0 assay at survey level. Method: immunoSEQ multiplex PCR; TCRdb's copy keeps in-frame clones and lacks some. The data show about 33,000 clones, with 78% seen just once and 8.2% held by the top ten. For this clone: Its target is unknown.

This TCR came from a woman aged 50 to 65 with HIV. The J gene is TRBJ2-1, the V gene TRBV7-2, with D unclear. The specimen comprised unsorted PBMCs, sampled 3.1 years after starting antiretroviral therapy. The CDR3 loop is CASSLIGRGEQFF. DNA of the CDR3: TGTGCCAGCAGCTTAATCGGGCGCGGTGAGCAGTTCTTC. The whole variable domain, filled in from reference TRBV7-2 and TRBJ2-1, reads GAGVSQSPSNKVTEKGKDVELRCDPISGHTALYWYRQSLGQGLEFLIYFQGNSAPDKSGLPSDRFSAERTGGSVSTLTIQRTQQEDSAVYLCASSLIGRGEQFFGPGTRLTVL.